This T cell receptor beta chain appears in the sequencing data of a study of blood T cell repertoires in COVID-19. Donors were grouped by their self-reported clinical history. Each recovered donor of Cohort 3 presented with two negative PCRs, clearance, or symptom resolution. Repertoires were generated with immunoSEQ multiplex PCR, while TCRdb's copy carries only in-frame clones and drops some. The sample yields 150,000 to 200,000 clones, more than 80% seen once. CDR1 and CDR2 from the germline V gene are KGHDR and SFDVKD. The V end lost 6 bases, the J end lost 6 bases, and 16 bases lay between the germline ends. This CDR3 has 15 residues.

The material sequenced was PBMCs or T cells enriched from blood (not recorded which). The rearrangement links TRBV24-1 to TRBJ2-2, with D possibly matching TRBD1 (6 bases). This TCR came from a man aged 35 to 55 who had recovered from COVID-19. The CDR3 here is CATSPGTPVAGELFF. Here the CDR3 DNA reads TGTGCCACCAGTCCCGGGACACCCGTCGCCGGGGAGCTGTTTTTT.